The rows below give T cell receptor beta chains drawn from one sample of a study of cytomegalovirus exposure and HLA in healthy donors. Profiling relied on immunoSEQ multiplex PCR, and the TCRdb table lists in-frame clones only, not all of them. The sample lists roughly 100,000 clones; more than 65% were seen once. The sample taken for sequencing was PBMCs. These receptors all come from a human donor in good health. The CDR3 runs from the conserved cysteine through the conserved F or W. The D gene is left open where the match is weak. Not all rows give a size; the values are once, few, many and, for expanded clones, a class.

d_gene	v_gene	abundance	j_gene	CDR3aa	CDR3nt
.	TRBV2	.	TRBJ1-1	CASTAWRTEAFF	TGTGCCAGCACGGCCTGGAGGACTGAAGCTTTCTTT
.	TRBV9	.	TRBJ1-1	CASSVEGGPAEAFF	TGTGCCAGCAGCGTAGAGGGGGGGCCGGCTGAAGCTTTCTTT
TRBD1	TRBV19	.	TRBJ1-5	CASSMKTGTGVQPQHF	TGTGCCAGTAGTATGAAAACCGGGACAGGGGTCCAGCCCCAGCATTTT
.	TRBV7-9	.	TRBJ2-1	CASSLDTSRGEQFF	TGTGCCAGCAGCTTAGACACTAGTAGAGGCGAGCAGTTCTTC
.	TRBV2	.	TRBJ2-5	CASSESEETQYF	TGTGCCAGCAGTGAATCGGAGGAGACCCAGTACTTC
TRBD1	TRBV27	.	TRBJ2-5	CASSLSRTGRRETQYF	TGTGCCAGCAGTTTATCGAGGACAGGGCGGCGGGAGACCCAGTACTTC
.	TRBV18	.	TRBJ2-7	CASSPPPPTYEQYF	TGTGCCAGCTCACCACCGCCACCTACCTACGAGCAGTACTTC
TRBD1	TRBV30	once	TRBJ1-6	CAWSIDRGNSPLHF	TGTGCCTGGAGTATAGACAGGGGGAATTCACCCCTCCACTTT
TRBD2	TRBV5-4	few	TRBJ2-5	CASSPDSGRTTQETQYF	TGTGCCAGCAGCCCGGATAGCGGGAGGACTACGCAAGAGACCCAGTACTTC
TRBD1	TRBV7-9	.	TRBJ1-6	CASSEQGPNSPLHF	TGTGCCAGCAGTGAACAGGGGCCCAATTCACCCCTCCACTTT
TRBD2	TRBV10-2	.	TRBJ2-7	CASRSGTNSYEQYF	TGCGCCAGCAGGTCCGGGACTAACTCCTACGAGCAGTACTTC
TRBD2	TRBV11-2	.	TRBJ2-7	CASSFGASGTYEQYF	TGTGCCAGCAGCTTCGGGGCTAGCGGGACCTACGAGCAGTACTTC
.	TRBV4-3	once	TRBJ1-2	CASSQERALYYGYTF	TGCGCCAGCAGCCAAGAGCGGGCCCTGTACTATGGCTACACCTTC
TRBD1	TRBV6-1	.	TRBJ2-5	CASSTGTGETQYF	TGTGCCAGCAGTACCGGGACAGGGGAGACCCAGTACTTC
TRBD2	TRBV11-1	once	TRBJ2-1	CASSGAGGNEQFF	TGTGCCAGCAGCGGCGCGGGGGGCAATGAGCAGTTCTTC
TRBD1	TRBV9	.	TRBJ2-2	CASSLRTTGGLAGELFF	TGTGCCAGCAGCTTACGCACGACAGGGGGCTTGGCCGGGGAGCTGTTTTTT
TRBD2	TRBV28	.	TRBJ2-3	CASSLGSSGTDTQYF	TGTGCCAGCAGTTTAGGGTCTAGCGGGACAGATACGCAGTATTTT
TRBD1	TRBV6-5	.	TRBJ1-2	CASSSRQGGGYTF	TGTGCCAGCAGTTCACGACAGGGGGGGGGCTACACCTTC
TRBD1	TRBV5-1	.	TRBJ2-1	CASSLAKTGGMGEQFF	TGCGCCAGCAGCTTGGCCAAGACAGGGGGCATGGGTGAGCAGTTCTTC
.	TRBV5-6	few	TRBJ2-5	CASSSDRKASQETQYF	TGTGCCAGCAGCTCAGACAGGAAGGCCTCACAAGAGACCCAGTACTTC
TRBD1	TRBV6-4	.	TRBJ1-1	CASSPTGENTEAFF	TGTGCCAGCAGTCCCACAGGGGAGAACACTGAAGCTTTCTTT
TRBD2	TRBV7-9	.	TRBJ2-2	CASSSVLAGRPGELFF	TGTGCCAGCAGCAGCGTCCTAGCGGGACGTCCCGGGGAGCTGTTTTTT
.	TRBV18	once	TRBJ2-3	CASSPRLGEGDTQYF	TGTGCCAGCTCACCCAGACTAGGTGAGGGGGATACGCAGTATTTT
.	TRBV6-5	.	TRBJ2-5	CASNQQGTQYF	TGTGCCAGCAACCAGCAGGGGACCCAGTACTTC
.	TRBV4-2	.	TRBJ1-2	CASSQGEANYGYTF	TGTGCCAGCAGCCAAGGGGAGGCCAACTATGGCTACACCTTC
.	TRBV9	.	TRBJ2-5	CASSVGIASQETQYF	TGTGCCAGCAGCGTAGGAATAGCGAGCCAAGAGACCCAGTACTTC
.	TRBV10-3	.	TRBJ2-1	CAISEGGVGGPNEQFF	TGTGCCATCAGTGAAGGGGGAGTGGGAGGGCCGAATGAGCAGTTCTTC
TRBD1	TRBV7-9	few	TRBJ2-7	CASSSNRDRAYEQYF	TGTGCCAGCAGCTCCAACCGGGACAGAGCCTACGAGCAGTACTTC